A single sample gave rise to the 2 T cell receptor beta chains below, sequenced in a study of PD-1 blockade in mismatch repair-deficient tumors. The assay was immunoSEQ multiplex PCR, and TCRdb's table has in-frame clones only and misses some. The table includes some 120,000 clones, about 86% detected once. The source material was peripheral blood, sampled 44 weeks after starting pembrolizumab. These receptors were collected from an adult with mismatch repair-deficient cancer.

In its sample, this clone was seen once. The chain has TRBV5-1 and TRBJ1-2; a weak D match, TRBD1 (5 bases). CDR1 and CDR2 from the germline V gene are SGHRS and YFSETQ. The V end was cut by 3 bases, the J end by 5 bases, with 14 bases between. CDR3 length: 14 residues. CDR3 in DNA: TGCGCCAGCAGCTCGGGGCTCAACCTATATGGCTACACCTTC. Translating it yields CASSSGLNLYGYTF.

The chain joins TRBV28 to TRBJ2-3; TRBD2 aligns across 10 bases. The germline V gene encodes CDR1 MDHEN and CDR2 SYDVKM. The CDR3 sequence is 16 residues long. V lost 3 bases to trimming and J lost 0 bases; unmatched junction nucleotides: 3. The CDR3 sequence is CASSFSGRYSTDTQYF. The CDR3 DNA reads TGTGCCAGCAGTTTTAGCGGGAGGTATAGCACAGATACGCAGTATTTT.